The 24 T cell receptor beta chains given below trace back to one sample, sequenced in a study of monozygotic twins with inflammatory bowel disease. TCRdb re-called the 5' RACE reads and gives one entry per CDR3 protein, without DNA. The listing contains about 380,000 distinct CDR3 sequences. The sequenced material came from blood. The source of these receptors is a human donor with ulcerative colitis or Crohn's disease, or a healthy co-twin of an affected twin (not recorded which).

CDR3 sequence reads: CASTRGVGNEQFF. The rearrangement links TRBV7-9 to TRBJ2-1; TCRdb's D gene call, TRBD1, goes unchecked for lack of DNA. The germline V gene has CDR1 SEHNR and CDR2 FQNEAQ (reference sequence). This CDR3 comprises 13 residues. The full variable domain, its missing parts supplied by reference TRBV7-9 and TRBJ2-1, is DTGVSQNPRHKITKRGQNVTFRCDPISEHNRLYWYRQTLGQGPEFLTYFQNEAQLEKSRLLSDRFSAERPKGSFSTLEIQRTEQGDSAMYLCASTRGVGNEQFFGPGTRLTVL.

The chain combines TRBV27 with TRBJ2-7; the D call of TRBD1 rests on TCRdb alone, since no DNA is present to check it. The CDR3 covers 19 residues. Looked up from germline, CDR1 is MNHEY and CDR2 is SMNVEV (reference sequence). CDR3 in amino acids: CASSLYTGGAGLLSYEQYF.

The rearrangement joins TRBV4-3 to TRBJ2-3; TCRdb's D call of TRBD2 is untestable without DNA. The CDR3 contains 18 residues. The germline CDR1 and CDR2 sequences are LGHNA and YSLEER. The CDR3 sequence: CASSQQYPGLAGTDTQYF.

This chain joins TRBV20-1 and TRBJ2-3; TCRdb gives TRBD2 as the D gene, but with no DNA this cannot be confirmed. The CDR3 loop spans 14 amino acids. The V gene's germline CDR1 is DFQATT and CDR2 SNEGSKA (reference sequence). CDR3 sequence: CSARGDYNTDTQYF.

The CDR3 here is CASSYSGGGNTEAFF. The V call is TRBV6-5, the J call TRBJ1-1; TCRdb reports TRBD1, a call that lacks DNA to check it against. This CDR3 has 15 residues. The germline V gene has CDR1 MNHEY and CDR2 SVGAGI.

The rearrangement links TRBV24-1 to TRBJ2-1; the D gene TCRdb calls, TRBD1, cannot be checked with no DNA. The CDR3 runs to 16 residues. From germline, CDR1 is KGHDR and CDR2 SFDVKD. The CDR3 loop is CATSEPPGRRNNEQFF.

J is TRBJ1-1 and V is TRBV7-2; TCRdb lists TRBD1, though no DNA is available to test this call. Germline CDR1 reads SGHTA; CDR2 reads FQGNSA. This CDR3 is 15 amino acids long. CDR3: CASTPNSVWNTEAFF.

This chain connects TRBV12-3 or TRBV12-4 to TRBJ2-2; no DNA is available, so the TRBD1 call from TCRdb remains unchecked. This CDR3 spans 15 amino acids. CDR3 in amino acids: CASRDRGRGTGELFF.

This chain links TRBV5-6 with TRBJ2-7. CDR1 and CDR2 from the germline V gene are SGHDT and YYEEEE. The CDR3 is made up of 13 amino acids. This CDR3 reads CASSYGTASEQYF. The entire variable domain, with the rest obtained from reference TRBV5-6 and TRBJ2-7, is as follows: DAGVTQSPTHLIKTRGQQVTLRCSPKSGHDTVSWYQQALGQGPQFIFQYYEEEERQRGNFPDRFSGHQFPNYSSELNVNALLLGDSALYLCASSYGTASEQYFGPGTRLTVT.

V gene TRBV6-7 combines with J gene TRBJ2-4; TCRdb's assignment of TRBD2 cannot be checked, as there is no DNA. Being an ORF, TRBV6-7 has a function that is uncertain. The CDR3 loop spans 20 amino acids. The CDR3 loop reads CASSYSRGLAGGLAKNIQYF.

The V gene is TRBV20-1, the J gene TRBJ2-5; TCRdb gives TRBD2 as the D gene, but with no DNA this cannot be confirmed. CDR3 length: 16 residues. Germline values: CDR1 DFQATT, CDR2 SNEGSKA (reference sequence). CDR3 amino acids: CSARGTSVGAQETQYF.

The V and J genes are TRBV5-6 and TRBJ2-3. Germline lookup yields CDR1 SGHDT and CDR2 YYEEEE. This CDR3 comprises 15 residues. This CDR3 is CASSWDRVNSDTQYF. Filled out from reference TRBV5-6 and TRBJ2-3, the complete variable domain reads DAGVTQSPTHLIKTRGQQVTLRCSPKSGHDTVSWYQQALGQGPQFIFQYYEEEERQRGNFPDRFSGHQFPNYSSELNVNALLLGDSALYLCASSWDRVNSDTQYFGPGTRLTVL.

This chain uses TRBV15 with TRBJ2-7; absent DNA, TCRdb's TRBD1 call cannot be checked. From germline, CDR1 is LNHNV and CDR2 YYDKDF (reference sequence). This CDR3 comprises 18 residues. The CDR3 loop reads CATSRGQGIWEEYYEQYF.

The chain links TRBV12-3 or TRBV12-4 to TRBJ1-6; TCRdb designates TRBD1, a call that cannot be tested without DNA. CDR3 length: 14 amino acids. CDR3 amino acids: CASNVGHGNSPLHF.

This chain links TRBV7-2 with TRBJ1-5. There are 14 residues in the CDR3. Germline V lookup: CDR1 SGHTA, CDR2 FQGNSA. The CDR3 protein is CASSLDIGNQPQHF.

The CDR3 spells CAISKTGAHYEQYF. V and J are TRBV27 and TRBJ2-7; TCRdb picks TRBD1, but there is no DNA to check that call. The germline V gene has CDR1 MNHEY and CDR2 SMNVEV (reference sequence). This CDR3 comprises 14 residues.

The chain uses TRBV12-3 or TRBV12-4 and TRBJ1-1; TCRdb returns TRBD1, unconfirmable since there is no DNA. The CDR3 is 15 amino acids. The CDR3 reads CASSPQGAPGTEAFF.

The V call is TRBV15, the J call TRBJ2-7; lacking DNA, the TRBD1 call made by TCRdb goes unchecked. CDR3 length: 13 residues. The V gene's germline CDR1 is LNHNV and CDR2 YYDKDF (reference sequence). The CDR3 loop reads CATSRGTGESQYF.

This sequence joins TRBV4-3 and TRBJ2-7. Germline V gene sequence: CDR1 LGHNA, CDR2 YSLEER. CDR3 length equals 15 residues. The CDR3 loop is CASSQDQIGSYEQYF.

The chain links TRBV6-1 to TRBJ2-3; TCRdb designates TRBD1, a call that cannot be tested without DNA. The germline V gene has CDR1 MNHNS and CDR2 SASEGT. The CDR3 has 15 residues. Here the CDR3 reads CASRVGTHGTDTQYF.

The V call is TRBV6-2 or TRBV6-3, the J call TRBJ2-1. CDR3 length: 12 residues. Germline loops: CDR1 MNHEY, CDR2 SVGEGT. CDR3 sequence reads: CASSSLNNEQFF.

V is TRBV4-3 and J is TRBJ1-2; TCRdb's D call of TRBD1 is untestable without DNA. The germline V gene encodes CDR1 LGHNA and CDR2 YSLEER. The CDR3 length is 20 residues. This CDR3 is CASSQDPFQPGQGTLGGYTF.

V is TRBV24-1 and J is TRBJ2-1; TCRdb designates TRBD2, a call that cannot be tested without DNA. The germline V gene encodes CDR1 KGHDR and CDR2 SFDVKD. This CDR3 is 18 amino acids long. CDR3 region: CATSEPGLAGGLYNEQFF.

This sequence joins TRBV20-1 and TRBJ1-6; the TCRdb call, TRBD1, lacks DNA for checking. The CDR3 is 14 residues long. The germline CDR1 and CDR2 sequences are DFQATT and SNEGSKA (reference sequence). The CDR3 loop reads CSASPGGGDSPLHF.